This TCR beta chain was profiled in a study of blood T cell repertoires in COVID-19. Study in general: COVID-19 samples collected from the United States, Italy and Spain covered acute and convalescent phases.

Germline values: CDR1 SGHNT, CDR2 YENEEA. This CDR3 spans 14 amino acids. The V and J ends lost 1 base and 0 bases respectively, with 5 bases between them. In the original analysis: Reference gene primers were amplified, and this amplification served to estimate nucleated cell counts. Measured with immunoSEQ multiplex PCR; TCRdb has only the in-frame clones, and not every one. V, J and clone size reflect that table, while D and trimming were determined from the DNA. Of 200,000 to 300,000 clones listed, approximately 88% are singletons. This TCR was recovered from a woman aged 40 to 55 with acute COVID-19. The chain couples TRBV11-3 to TRBJ2-3; D remains unclear. Sequences were obtained from PBMCs or T cells enriched from blood (not recorded which). The CDR3: CASSLGASTDTQYF. The CDR3 coding sequence is TGTGCCAGCAGCTTAGGGGCTAGCACAGATACGCAGTATTTT.